This T cell receptor (beta chain) was recorded in a study of blood T cell repertoires in COVID-19 (dated by TCRdb to 2018 to 2020). About the study as a whole: The collaborator samples originated in the United States, Italy and Spain and spanned the acute and convalescent phases of COVID-19. Where HLA class I and class II types were available, the types were taken from metadata supplied by the sample provider, not from assay-based typing. The prospective study material was composed of cDNA or gDNA derived from T cells, B-cell-depleted T cells, or PBMCs. A freely available public database, intended as a resource for researchers studying the immune response to SARS-CoV-2, is where the repertoires were released. A de-identified subject ID, COVID-19 status, age in years and sex were almost always included in the sample metadata. Samples were obtained from the ongoing ImmuneRACE study (first 160 participants) and from some 1,200 subjects provided by 6 global collaborators. Deeply sampled blood TCRbeta repertoires from subjects exposed to, actively infected with, or recovered from COVID-19 were included in the dataset. Here is what the overall study found, with its caveats: The quantity of clinical and demographic metadata differed by source and by participant and was supplied without curation.

With regard to this clone: Its cognate antigen has yet to be identified. No base quality information exists; no much larger clone differs at one position.

The CDR3 runs 9 amino acids, cysteine and phenylalanine included. The retained sequence is limited to the CDR3, 27 bases, with the frame set at the first base. V loses 4 bases of germline sequence and J loses 9 bases, and the interval between the two ends is 4 bases. In the germline V gene (reference sequence), CDR1 corresponds to GTSNPN and CDR2 to SVGIG. The immunoSEQ Assay, a bias-controlled multiplex PCR, was used to amplify TCRbeta CDR3 regions from genomic DNA. Per the original workflow: Within the assay, amplification of reference gene primers was used to estimate how many nucleated cells each sample contained. To quantify the absolute abundance of each unique TCRbeta CDR3 rearrangement, sequence reads were collapsed and filtered. Productive Simpson clonality was computed per sample as the square root of Simpson's diversity index over productive rearrangements. TCRdb holds this immuneACCESS table with in-frame rearrangements only. Some clones are missing; in checked studies, unresolved V genes explain under half, and the rest has no known cause. The DNA was the basis for D and trimming; V, J and clone size are from that table. The sample has a few hundred thousand clones on record, roughly 87% of them singletons. The ten largest account for about 5% of the sample.

Participants in the prospective study were aged about 18 to 95 years, lived in more than 20 United States geographic areas, and enrolled through a virtual design. Cohort assignment in the prospective study relied on participant-reported clinical history from a screening survey and a study questionnaire. ImmuneRACE Cohort 3 recovered participants were defined by two consecutive negative NP/OP PCR tests, healthcare professional clearance, or symptom resolution. In the prospective study, mobile phlebotomists collected whole blood, serum and a nasopharyngeal or oropharyngeal swab from each participant. Prospective study participants could optionally give additional blood draws and questionnaires over an approximately two-month period. Before DNA extraction, prospective study blood samples were shipped either frozen or at room temperature.

The sequence derives from a woman aged 45 to 65 who had recovered from COVID-19. The sample was PBMCs or T cells enriched from blood (not recorded which). The receptor chain draws on TRBV30 and TRBJ1-3, with the D segment identity uncertain. Here is the DNA: TGTGCCTGGAAGAGCACCATATATTTT. This sequence encodes CAWKSTIYF.